What follows is one T cell receptor (beta chain) and its context. The target antigen is unknown. The sample originates from a study of cytomegalovirus exposure and HLA in healthy donors. Trimming cost V 7 bases and J 0 bases, with 16 bases left between them. Germline CDR1 is SGHTA and CDR2 is FQGNSA. CDR3 length: 17 residues. This PCR relied on a set of 60 Vbeta primers and 13 Jbeta primers. Under the authors' procedure: A later analysis tallied tens of millions of unique TCR beta chains, 9.5 million to 14 million of them shared. The protocol was immunoSEQ multiplex PCR, while the TCRdb copy is restricted to in-frame clones and leaves out a portion. V, J and clone size are taken as reported in that table, and D and trimming were inferred from the DNA itself. Of around 120,000 clones detected, around 78% appear once; the ten largest clones hold 2.5% to 3.5%. Overall study results and limits: The dataset shows that most TCR sequences were rare, while some public TCRs occurred in many donors. Later findings reportedly placed an Asian-associated ancestry cluster below the approximately 670-donor mean for N-insertions. TRBV6-2, TRBV6-3 and other indistinguishable V segments were excluded.

Sequencing was performed on PBMCs. The chain couples TRBV7-2 to TRBJ1-6, with D hard to call. The receptor comes from a woman between 25 and 40 years old in good health and CMV-seropositive. The CDR3 sequence: CASTDLRESSYNSPLHF. In nucleotides, the CDR3 is TGTGCCAGCACCGACCTCCGGGAGAGCTCCTATAATTCACCCCTCCACTTT.